These T cell receptor beta chains were read from a single sample in a study of CD8+CD57+ T cells in acquired aplastic anemia. TCRdb reprocessed the reads via MiXCR and lists one record per CDR3 protein. The sample yields 400,000 to 450,000 distinct CDR3 sequences, 55% to 70% seen once. Sequenced sample: sorted CD4+, CD8+, or CD8+CD57+ T cells (not recorded which) from PBMCs. These receptors were obtained from a human donor in good health, serving as a control. Each CDR3 is given with its conserved first and last residue. A D gene is named only where the DNA matches it firmly. Not all rows give a size; the values are once, few, many and, for expanded clones, a class.

V gene: TRBV20-1; J gene: TRBJ1-1; D gene: TRBD1; clone size: many; CDR3 DNA: TGCAGTGCTAGCGAGGGGTTCAGGGGGCAGGCTTTCTTT; CDR3 protein: CSASEGFRGQAFF
V gene: TRBV7-2; J gene: TRBJ1-4; D gene: NA; clone size: NA; CDR3 DNA: TGTGCCAGCAGCCTGGGCATCTCGGGGGAGGAAAAACTGTTTTTT; CDR3 protein: CASSLGISGEEKLFF
V gene: TRBV5-1; J gene: TRBJ2-1; D gene: TRBD1; clone size: NA; CDR3 DNA: TGCGCCAGCAGCCCGACAGGGGATGTTGATGAGCAGTTCTTC; CDR3 protein: CASSPTGDVDEQFF
V gene: TRBV5-8; J gene: TRBJ1-2; D gene: NA; clone size: NA; CDR3 DNA: TGTGCCAGCAGCTCGAACGTGATCGGTGGCTACACCTTC; CDR3 protein: CASSSNVIGGYTF
V gene: TRBV29-1; J gene: TRBJ1-5; D gene: NA; clone size: NA; CDR3 DNA: TGCAGCGTTGCGGACCAGGAGCCCCAGCATTTT; CDR3 protein: CSVADQEPQHF
V gene: TRBV2; J gene: TRBJ2-6; D gene: TRBD1; clone size: NA; CDR3 DNA: TGTGCCAGCAGTGAACTACAGGGGGCATTCGGGGCCAACGTCCTGACTTTC; CDR3 protein: CASSELQGAFGANVLTF
V gene: TRBV2; J gene: TRBJ1-2; D gene: NA; clone size: many; CDR3 DNA: TGTGCCAGCAGTGGATTGTCCAGAGACTATGGCTACACCTTC; CDR3 protein: CASSGLSRDYGYTF
V gene: TRBV11-2; J gene: TRBJ2-1; D gene: NA; clone size: NA; CDR3 DNA: TGTGCCAGCAGCGATAATCTCTACAATGAGCAGTTCTTC; CDR3 protein: CASSDNLYNEQFF
V gene: TRBV19; J gene: TRBJ1-2; D gene: NA; clone size: NA; CDR3 DNA: TGTGCCAGTAGTGGGAATCAGCTGGCGCTCCGTGGCTACACCTTC; CDR3 protein: CASSGNQLALRGYTF
V gene: TRBV9; J gene: TRBJ1-5; D gene: NA; clone size: once; CDR3 DNA: TGTGCCAGCAGTTTATTAACTAATCGCAAACAGACCCAGCATTTT; CDR3 protein: CASSLLTNRKQTQHF
V gene: TRBV9; J gene: TRBJ2-7; D gene: NA; clone size: NA; CDR3 DNA: TGTGCCAGCAGCGGACCCGGAGGGGGGGCAGGTGGCAACGAGCAGTACTTC; CDR3 protein: CASSGPGGGAGGNEQYF
V gene: TRBV20-1; J gene: TRBJ2-1; D gene: NA; clone size: NA; CDR3 DNA: TGCAGTGCTAGTGACCCGGCAGAGCAGTACAATGAGCAGTTCTTC; CDR3 protein: CSASDPAEQYNEQFF
V gene: TRBV7-9; J gene: TRBJ2-7; D gene: NA; clone size: NA; CDR3 DNA: NA; CDR3 protein: CASSLGQFYEQYFF
V gene: TRBV3-1; J gene: TRBJ1-6; D gene: NA; clone size: many; CDR3 DNA: TGTGCCAGCAGCCAAGGTTCCTCACCCCTCCACTTT; CDR3 protein: CASSQGSSPLHF
V gene: TRBV4-2; J gene: TRBJ2-1; D gene: NA; clone size: few; CDR3 DNA: TGTGCCAGCAGTCGGGACCAGCCCGACAATGAGCAGTTCTTC; CDR3 protein: CASSRDQPDNEQFF
V gene: TRBV5-1; J gene: TRBJ1-1; D gene: NA; clone size: NA; CDR3 DNA: TGCGCCAGCAGTCTGGGGAGCAATCAGCCAGCTTTCTTT; CDR3 protein: CASSLGSNQPAFF
V gene: TRBV7-2; J gene: TRBJ2-3; D gene: NA; clone size: NA; CDR3 DNA: TGTGCCAGTAGCGAAGATAGCGACACACCGGGGTATTTT; CDR3 protein: CASSEDSDTPGYF
V gene: TRBV25-1; J gene: TRBJ1-2; D gene: NA; clone size: NA; CDR3 DNA: TGTGCCAGCAGTGCTAGCCGGACAATTAACTATGGCTACACCTTC; CDR3 protein: CASSASRTINYGYTF
V gene: TRBV20-1; J gene: TRBJ2-1; D gene: TRBD1; clone size: once; CDR3 DNA: TGCAGTGCTAGAGGGACAGGGACCTACAATGAGCAGTTCTTC; CDR3 protein: CSARGTGTYNEQFF
V gene: TRBV7-2; J gene: TRBJ2-5; D gene: NA; clone size: once; CDR3 DNA: TGTGCCAGCAGCTTAGTCGGTTTTTTCGAGAAGGCCCTATACTTC; CDR3 protein: CASSLVGFFEKALYF
V gene: TRBV20-1; J gene: TRBJ1-2; D gene: NA; clone size: NA; CDR3 DNA: TGCAGTGCTAGAGCGACCGGGGGGAACTATGGCTACACCTTC; CDR3 protein: CSARATGGNYGYTF
V gene: TRBV10-2; J gene: TRBJ2-7; D gene: TRBD2; clone size: NA; CDR3 DNA: TGCGCCAGCAGTCACGTGGTAGCGGGGAACTATGGGCAGTCCTTC; CDR3 protein: CASSHVVAGNYGQSF
V gene: TRBV9; J gene: TRBJ2-5; D gene: TRBD2; clone size: NA; CDR3 DNA: TGTGCCAGCAGCGCTAGACTAGCGGGGGAGGCCCAAGAGACCCAGTACTTC; CDR3 protein: CASSARLAGEAQETQYF
V gene: TRBV7-9; J gene: TRBJ2-7; D gene: NA; clone size: NA; CDR3 DNA: TGTGCCAGCAGCGCCCCCGCGCCAGTCAACTACGAGCAGTACTTC; CDR3 protein: CASSAPAPVNYEQYF
V gene: TRBV25-1; J gene: TRBJ2-7; D gene: NA; clone size: NA; CDR3 DNA: TGTGCCAGCAGTGGGGGGGCAGCTCGGACAGAGTACGAGCAGTACTTC; CDR3 protein: CASSGGAARTEYEQYF
V gene: TRBV20-1; J gene: TRBJ1-6; D gene: NA; clone size: once; CDR3 DNA: TGCAGTGCCCCCCCGGCTGCAAATTCACCCCTCCACTTT; CDR3 protein: CSAPPAANSPLHF
V gene: TRBV6-6; J gene: TRBJ1-2; D gene: TRBD1; clone size: once; CDR3 DNA: TGTGCCAGCAGTTACGAGACAGGGGGCGCCGGCTACACCTTC; CDR3 protein: CASSYETGGAGYTF
V gene: TRBV29-1; J gene: TRBJ1-2; D gene: NA; clone size: few; CDR3 DNA: TGCAGCGGTGAGGGTCCATCTTTCACCTTC; CDR3 protein: CSGEGPSFTF
V gene: TRBV5-1; J gene: TRBJ2-5; D gene: NA; clone size: NA; CDR3 DNA: TGCGCCAGCAGCTTAGAAGGGGGGTTGAAGACCCAGTACTTC; CDR3 protein: CASSLEGGLKTQYF
V gene: TRBV6-6; J gene: TRBJ2-1; D gene: TRBD1; clone size: many; CDR3 DNA: TGTGCCAGCAGTTACTCGGAGGGACAGGGTCTCGATGAGCAGTTCTTC; CDR3 protein: CASSYSEGQGLDEQFF
V gene: TRBV7-9; J gene: TRBJ1-3; D gene: NA; clone size: NA; CDR3 DNA: TGTGCCAGCAGCCCTGCGAGACAGGACAGCATAAATTTT; CDR3 protein: CASSPARQDSINF
V gene: TRBV7-2; J gene: TRBJ1-1; D gene: NA; clone size: NA; CDR3 DNA: TGCGCCAGCAGCTTGGTGCAGGGTAGCACTGAAGCTTTGTTT; CDR3 protein: CASSLVQGSTEALF
V gene: TRBV30; J gene: TRBJ2-5; D gene: NA; clone size: NA; CDR3 DNA: TGTGCCTGGAGTGGGGGCCGTGACCAAGAGACCCAGTACTTC; CDR3 protein: CAWSGGRDQETQYF
V gene: TRBV7-6; J gene: TRBJ1-1; D gene: TRBD1; clone size: NA; CDR3 DNA: TGTGCCAGCAGCTCGCAGGGGGCAAGAACTGAGGCTTTCTTT; CDR3 protein: CASSSQGARTEAFF
V gene: TRBV2; J gene: TRBJ2-5; D gene: TRBD2; clone size: NA; CDR3 DNA: TGTGCCAGCAGTGATGTTGGCGGGGGGAGGGAGACCCAGTACTTC; CDR3 protein: CASSDVGGGRETQYF
V gene: TRBV29-1; J gene: TRBJ1-6; D gene: NA; clone size: NA; CDR3 DNA: TGCAGCGCTAAACGGTCAGGGGATCAACGCCACACCTTT; CDR3 protein: CSAKRSGDQRHTF
V gene: TRBV20-1; J gene: TRBJ2-1; D gene: NA; clone size: NA; CDR3 DNA: TGCAGTGCTAGAGATTCGTTGACAGAATTCAATGAGCAGTTCTTC; CDR3 protein: CSARDSLTEFNEQFF
V gene: TRBV12-3/TRBV12-4; J gene: TRBJ2-7; D gene: NA; clone size: many; CDR3 DNA: TGTGCCAGCAGATCCAACGGGGGCGAGCAGTACTTC; CDR3 protein: CASRSNGGEQYF
V gene: TRBV5-1; J gene: TRBJ1-6; D gene: TRBD1; clone size: many; CDR3 DNA: TGCGCCAGCAGCGTGGACAGGGCCAATTCACCCCTCCACTTT; CDR3 protein: CASSVDRANSPLHF
V gene: TRBV6-1; J gene: TRBJ2-7; D gene: NA; clone size: many; CDR3 DNA: TGTGCCAGCAGTGAAGACCCCGCCTCCTACGAGCAGTACTTC; CDR3 protein: CASSEDPASYEQYF
V gene: TRBV7-3; J gene: TRBJ2-7; D gene: TRBD1; clone size: NA; CDR3 DNA: TGTGCCAGCAGCCCCCGCCGGGACAGTAACGAGCAGTACTTC; CDR3 protein: CASSPRRDSNEQYF
V gene: TRBV7-9; J gene: TRBJ2-3; D gene: NA; clone size: NA; CDR3 DNA: TGTGCTAGCAGCTCAATCAGCCTAGCAACAGATGCGCAGTATTTT; CDR3 protein: CASSSISLATDAQYF
V gene: TRBV11-2; J gene: TRBJ2-5; D gene: TRBD1; clone size: many; CDR3 DNA: TGTGCCAGCAGGGGGACAGCTAAAGAGACCCAGTACTTC; CDR3 protein: CASRGTAKETQYF
V gene: TRBV20-1; J gene: TRBJ1-5; D gene: NA; clone size: NA; CDR3 DNA: TGCAGTGCTAGTGGGGGACTCGGTCAGCCCCAGCATTTT; CDR3 protein: CSASGGLGQPQHF
V gene: TRBV9; J gene: TRBJ1-1; D gene: NA; clone size: NA; CDR3 DNA: NA; CDR3 protein: CASSSHGELNYEQYFGPGTEAFF
V gene: TRBV20-1; J gene: TRBJ2-3; D gene: NA; clone size: many; CDR3 DNA: TGCAGTGCTAGAGTTCGATCCAGCACAGATACGCAGTATTTT; CDR3 protein: CSARVRSSTDTQYF
V gene: TRBV6-2/TRBV6-3; J gene: TRBJ2-3; D gene: TRBD2; clone size: many; CDR3 DNA: TGTGCCAGCAGTTCGGGACTAGCGGGGACAGATACGCAGTATTTT; CDR3 protein: CASSSGLAGTDTQYF
V gene: TRBV9; J gene: TRBJ2-2; D gene: NA; clone size: NA; CDR3 DNA: TGTGCCAGCAGCGTAGTCGAGGGGGAGCTGTTTTTT; CDR3 protein: CASSVVEGELFF
V gene: TRBV9; J gene: TRBJ1-5; D gene: TRBD1; clone size: NA; CDR3 DNA: TGTGCCAGTAGTTCCCGGACAGGGCAGGTAGACAATCAGCCCCAGCATTTT; CDR3 protein: CASSSRTGQVDNQPQHF
V gene: TRBV24-1; J gene: TRBJ2-3; D gene: NA; clone size: NA; CDR3 DNA: TGTGCCACCGCCAGTTTAGATACGCGGTATTTT; CDR3 protein: CATASLDTRYF